This T cell receptor (beta chain) appears in the sequencing data of a study of blood T cell repertoires in COVID-19. Only in-frame clones appear in the TCRdb table, and some are missing; sequencing was by immunoSEQ multiplex PCR. The data show around 90,000 clones, around 81% seen once. V shed 5 bases and J shed 8 bases, with 15 bases lying between them. Germline CDR1 reads MNHNY; CDR2 reads SVGAGI (reference sequence). The CDR3 spans 13 residues. Sequenced: peripheral blood. The clonotype originates from a woman in her 70s with active or convalescent COVID-19. This chain joins TRBV6-6 and TRBJ1-2; D is perhaps TRBD1 (6 bases). The CDR3 region is CASSTRTDGGYTF. As DNA, the CDR3 is TGTGCCAGCAGTACCCGGACAGATGGGGGCTACACCTTC.